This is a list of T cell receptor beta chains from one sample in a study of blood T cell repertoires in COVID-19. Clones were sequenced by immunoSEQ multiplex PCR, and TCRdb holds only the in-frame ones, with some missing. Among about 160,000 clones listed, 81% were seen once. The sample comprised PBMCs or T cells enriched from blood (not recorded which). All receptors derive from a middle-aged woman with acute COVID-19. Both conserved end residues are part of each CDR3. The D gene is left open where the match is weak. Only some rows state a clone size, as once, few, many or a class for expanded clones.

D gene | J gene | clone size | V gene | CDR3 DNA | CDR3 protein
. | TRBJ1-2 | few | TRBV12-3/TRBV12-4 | TGTGCCAGCAGCGTAGGGGCTTCCTATGGCTACACCTTC | CASSVGASYGYTF
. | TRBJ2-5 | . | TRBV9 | TGTGCCAGCAGCGCACCAGGGTATGCAGAGACCCAGTACTTC | CASSAPGYAETQYF
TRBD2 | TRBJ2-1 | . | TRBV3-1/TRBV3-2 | TGTGCCAGCAGCCAAGTGACTAGCGGCTACAATGAGCAGTTCTTC | CASSQVTSGYNEQFF
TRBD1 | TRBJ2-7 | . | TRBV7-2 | TGTGCCAGCAGCTTAGCGGGACAGGGGGCCCGGCAGTACTTC | CASSLAGQGARQYF
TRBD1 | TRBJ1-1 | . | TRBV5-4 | TGTGCCAGCAGCTTCGAAGCCAGGGGGGCTGAAGCTTTCTTT | CASSFEARGAEAFF
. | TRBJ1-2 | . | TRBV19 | TGTGCCAGTACCCCGGGTCAATCGAACTATGGCTACACCTTC | CASTPGQSNYGYTF
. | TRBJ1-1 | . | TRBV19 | TGTGCCAGCAACGTTGGGAGCACTGAAGCTTTCTTT | CASNVGSTEAFF
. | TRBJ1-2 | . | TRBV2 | TGTGCCAGCACCGAGAGATTGATCAATGGCTACACCTTC | CASTERLINGYTF
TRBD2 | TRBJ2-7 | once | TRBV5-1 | TGCGCCAGCAGCTTTAGCGGGAGTTACGAGCAGTACTTC | CASSFSGSYEQYF
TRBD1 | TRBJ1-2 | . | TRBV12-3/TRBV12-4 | TGTGCCAGCAGTTCCTACAGGGGTCAAGGCTACACCTTC | CASSSYRGQGYTF
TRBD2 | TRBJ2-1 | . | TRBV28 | TGTGCCAGCAGCCTTAGCGGGAGGGCCAATGAGCAGTTCTTC | CASSLSGRANEQFF
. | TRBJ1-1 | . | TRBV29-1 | TGCAGCGTCATGGACTACAGCGTTTTCTTT | CSVMDYSVFF
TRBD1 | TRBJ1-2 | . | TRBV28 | TGTGCCAGCAGTCGTACAGGGGCGGGAAGGTCTGGCTACACCTTC | CASSRTGAGRSGYTF
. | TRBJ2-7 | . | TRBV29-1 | TGCAGCGTTGAAGAGGGGCAGGGTTCGGGAGCCTACGAGCAGTACTTC | CSVEEGQGSGAYEQYF
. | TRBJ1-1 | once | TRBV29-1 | TGCAGCGTTGGCAGGGTAAAAGGTGAAGCTTTCTTT | CSVGRVKGEAFF
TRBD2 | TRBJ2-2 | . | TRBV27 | TGTGCCAGCAGTGCCAAAATTCGACTAGCTGCGAACACCGGGGAGCTGTTTTTT | CASSAKIRLAANTGELFF
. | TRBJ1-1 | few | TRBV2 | TGTGCCAGCAGTGAGCTAGGCAGAGGGGCTTTCTTT | CASSELGRGAFF
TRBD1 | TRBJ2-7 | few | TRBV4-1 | TGCGCCAGCAGCCTTGGGACAGGGAATTCCTACGAGCAGTACTTC | CASSLGTGNSYEQYF
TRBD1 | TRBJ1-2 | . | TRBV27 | TGTGCCAGCAGTCCCAGGACAGGGGGCTATGGCTACACCTTC | CASSPRTGGYGYTF
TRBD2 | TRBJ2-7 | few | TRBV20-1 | TGCAGTGCTAGTGGACCGGGAGGGAGAACCTACGAGCAGTACTTC | CSASGPGGRTYEQYF
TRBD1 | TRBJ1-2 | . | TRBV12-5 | TGTGCTAGTGGTTCGTCCCGGGACAGGGGGGGCTACACCTTC | CASGSSRDRGGYTF
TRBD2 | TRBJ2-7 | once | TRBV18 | TGTGCCAGCTCCCAATCTAGCGGGAGTCCCTACGAGCAGTACTTC | CASSQSSGSPYEQYF
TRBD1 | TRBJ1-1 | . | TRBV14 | TGTGCCAGCAGCTTATATTTCGACAGGGGCCGCCGGCCTGACGCTTTCTTT | CASSLYFDRGRRPDAFF
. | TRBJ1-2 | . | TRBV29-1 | TGCAGCGTTGAAGTGTGGGCTGGGAACTATGGCTACACCTTC | CSVEVWAGNYGYTF
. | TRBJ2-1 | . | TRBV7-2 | TGTGCCAGCAGCTTAGCGGCCGTCTCCTACAATGAGCAGTTCTTC | CASSLAAVSYNEQFF
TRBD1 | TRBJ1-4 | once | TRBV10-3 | TGTGCCATCAGTGATAAAGGGACAGGGAATGAAAAACTGTTTTTT | CAISDKGTGNEKLFF
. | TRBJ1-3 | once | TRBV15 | TGTGCCACCAGCGGGGGCCCCTCTGGAAACACCATATATTTT | CATSGGPSGNTIYF
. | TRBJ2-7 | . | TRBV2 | TGTGCCAGCAGGGGATACGGGAGAGCCTCCTACGAGCAGTACTTC | CASRGYGRASYEQYF
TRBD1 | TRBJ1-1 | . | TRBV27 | TGTGCCAGCAGCCAAAGAGGACAGGGAAACACTGAAGCTTTCTTT | CASSQRGQGNTEAFF
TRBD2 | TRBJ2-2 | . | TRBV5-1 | TGCGCCAGCAGCCCCGGACTAGCGGGAGGGTTAACCGGGGAGCTGTTTTTT | CASSPGLAGGLTGELFF
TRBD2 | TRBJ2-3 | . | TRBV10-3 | TGTGCCATAATAGCGGGCAGCGTGACAGATACGCAGTATTTT | CAIIAGSVTDTQYF
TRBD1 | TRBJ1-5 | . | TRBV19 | TGTGCCAGTATGGGACAGGGTAATCAGCCCCAGCATTTT | CASMGQGNQPQHF
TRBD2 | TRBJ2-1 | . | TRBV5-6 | TGTGCCAGCAATAAGCGGGAGGTCAATGAGCAGTTCTTC | CASNKREVNEQFF
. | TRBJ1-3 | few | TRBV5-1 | TGCGCCAGCAGCTTGGAAGGAGGCTCTGGAAACACCATATATTTT | CASSLEGGSGNTIYF
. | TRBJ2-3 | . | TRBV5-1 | TGCGCCAGCAGCTTGCTGGTAGCCGGCACAGATACGCAGTATTTT | CASSLLVAGTDTQYF